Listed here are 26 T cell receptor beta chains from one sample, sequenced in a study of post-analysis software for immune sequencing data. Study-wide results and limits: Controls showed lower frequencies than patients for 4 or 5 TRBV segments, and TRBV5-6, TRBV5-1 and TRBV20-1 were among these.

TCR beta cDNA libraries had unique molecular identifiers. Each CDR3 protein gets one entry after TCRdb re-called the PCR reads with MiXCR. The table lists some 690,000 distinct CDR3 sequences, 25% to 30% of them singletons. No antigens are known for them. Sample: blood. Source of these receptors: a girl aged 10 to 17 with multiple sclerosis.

DNA for the CDR3: TGTGCCAGCAGTTTTTCCAGGGGGCGATACGAGCAGTACTTC. Its protein product is CASSFSRGRYEQYF. The V gene is TRBV28, the J gene TRBJ2-7, with 8 bases fitting TRBD1. Germline V gene lookup returns CDR1 MDHEN and CDR2 SYDVKM. Trimming cost V 3 bases and J 4 bases; bases outside gene matches: 5. The CDR3 runs 14 residues.

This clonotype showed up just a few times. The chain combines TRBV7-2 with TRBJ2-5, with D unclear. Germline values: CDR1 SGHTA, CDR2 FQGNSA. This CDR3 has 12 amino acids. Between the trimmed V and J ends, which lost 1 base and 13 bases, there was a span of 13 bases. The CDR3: CASSLGEFPGYF. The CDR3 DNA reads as TGTGCCAGCAGCTTAGGAGAGTTCCCGGGGTACTTC. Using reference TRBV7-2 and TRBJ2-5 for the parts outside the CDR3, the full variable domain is GAGVSQSPSNKVTEKGKDVELRCDPISGHTALYWYRQSLGQGLEFLIYFQGNSAPDKSGLPSDRFSAERTGGSVSTLTIQRTQQEDSAVYLCASSLGEFPGYFGPGTRLLVL.

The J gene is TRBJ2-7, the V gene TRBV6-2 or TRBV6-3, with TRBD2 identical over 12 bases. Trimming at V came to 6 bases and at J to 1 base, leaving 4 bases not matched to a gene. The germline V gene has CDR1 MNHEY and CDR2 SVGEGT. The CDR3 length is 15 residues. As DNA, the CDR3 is TGTGCCAGCAGCGACGGACTAGCGGGGTCCTACGAGCAGTACTTC. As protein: CASSDGLAGSYEQYF.

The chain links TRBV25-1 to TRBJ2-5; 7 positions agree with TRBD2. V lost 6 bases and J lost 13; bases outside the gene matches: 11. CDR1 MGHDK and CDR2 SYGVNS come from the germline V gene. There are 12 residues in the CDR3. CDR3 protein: CASSDDREARYF. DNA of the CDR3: TGTGCCAGCAGCGACGACCGGGAGGCCCGGTACTTC. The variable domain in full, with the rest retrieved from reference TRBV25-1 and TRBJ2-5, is EADIYQTPRYLVIGTGKKITLECSQTMGHDKMYWYQQDPGMELHLIHYSYGVNSTEKGDLSSESTVSRIRTEHFPLTLESARPSHTSQYLCASSDDREARYFGPGTRLLVL.

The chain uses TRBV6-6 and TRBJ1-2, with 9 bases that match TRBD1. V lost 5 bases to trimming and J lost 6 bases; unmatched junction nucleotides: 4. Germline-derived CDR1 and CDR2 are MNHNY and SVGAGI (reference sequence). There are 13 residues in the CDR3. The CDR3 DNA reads TGTGCCAGCAGTCGGACAGGGGAAAATGGCTACACCTTC. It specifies CASSRTGENGYTF.

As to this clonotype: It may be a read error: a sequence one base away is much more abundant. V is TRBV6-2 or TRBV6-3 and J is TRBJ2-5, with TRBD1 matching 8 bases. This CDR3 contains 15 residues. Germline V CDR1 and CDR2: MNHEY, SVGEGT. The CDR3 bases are TGTGCCAGCAGTCCCCGAGACAGGGGAGGAGAGACCCGGTACTTC. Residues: CASSPRDRGGETRYF.

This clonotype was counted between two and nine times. CDR3 sequence (DNA): TGCAGTGCTAGAGAAGTCGTTCCCAAGGAGGCCAAAAACATTCAGTACTTC. This sequence encodes CSAREVVPKEAKNIQYF. The chain carries TRBV20-1 and TRBJ2-4; D is undetermined. The germline V gene encodes CDR1 DFQATT and CDR2 SNEGSKA (reference sequence). Between the trimmed V and J ends, which lost 0 bases and 1 base, there was a span of 16 bases. CDR3 length equals 17 residues.

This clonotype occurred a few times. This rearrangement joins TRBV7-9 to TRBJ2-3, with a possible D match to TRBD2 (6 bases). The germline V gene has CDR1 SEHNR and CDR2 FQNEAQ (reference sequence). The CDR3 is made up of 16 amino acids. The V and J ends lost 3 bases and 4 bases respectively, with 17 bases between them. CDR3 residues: CASSFPLTSSPDTQYF. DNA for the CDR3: TGTGCCAGCAGCTTCCCTTTAACTAGCAGCCCAGATACGCAGTATTTT.

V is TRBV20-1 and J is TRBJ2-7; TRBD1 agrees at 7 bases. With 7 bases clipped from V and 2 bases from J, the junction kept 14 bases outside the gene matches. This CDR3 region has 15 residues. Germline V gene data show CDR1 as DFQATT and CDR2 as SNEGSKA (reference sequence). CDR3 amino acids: CSVHPGTANAYEQYF. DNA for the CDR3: TGCAGTGTACACCCCGGGACAGCCAACGCCTACGAGCAGTACTTC.

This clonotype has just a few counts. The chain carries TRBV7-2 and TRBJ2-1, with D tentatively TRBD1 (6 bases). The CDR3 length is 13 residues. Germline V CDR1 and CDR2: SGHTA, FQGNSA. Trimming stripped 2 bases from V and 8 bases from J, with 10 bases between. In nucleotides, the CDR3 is TGTGCCAGCAGCTTATTAGCAGGGGATGAGCAGTTCTTC. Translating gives CASSLLAGDEQFF.

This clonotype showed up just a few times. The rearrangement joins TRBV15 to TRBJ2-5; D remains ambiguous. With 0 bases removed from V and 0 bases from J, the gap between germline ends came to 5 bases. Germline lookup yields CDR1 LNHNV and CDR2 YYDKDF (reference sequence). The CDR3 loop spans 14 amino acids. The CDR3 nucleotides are TGTGCCACCAGCAGAGATGCGTACCAAGAGACCCAGTACTTC. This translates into CATSRDAYQETQYF.

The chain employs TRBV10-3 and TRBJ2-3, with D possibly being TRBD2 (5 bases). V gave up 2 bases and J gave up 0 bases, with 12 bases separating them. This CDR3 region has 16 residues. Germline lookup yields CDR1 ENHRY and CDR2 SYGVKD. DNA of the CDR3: TGTGCCATCAGTGAGAGTTCTACGGGGAGCACAGATACGCAGTATTTT. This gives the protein CAISESSTGSTDTQYF.

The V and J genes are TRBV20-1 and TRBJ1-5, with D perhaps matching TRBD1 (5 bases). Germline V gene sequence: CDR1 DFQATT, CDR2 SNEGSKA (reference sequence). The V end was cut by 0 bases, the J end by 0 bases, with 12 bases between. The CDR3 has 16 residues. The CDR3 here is CSARDPTENSNQPQHF. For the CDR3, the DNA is TGCAGTGCTAGAGATCCGACAGAAAATAGCAATCAGCCCCAGCATTTT.

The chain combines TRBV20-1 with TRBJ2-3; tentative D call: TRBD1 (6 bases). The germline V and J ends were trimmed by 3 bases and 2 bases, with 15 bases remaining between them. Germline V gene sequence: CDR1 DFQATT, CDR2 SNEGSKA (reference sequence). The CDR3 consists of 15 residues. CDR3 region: CSARKIQGTTDTQYF. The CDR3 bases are TGCAGTGCTAGGAAGATACAGGGTACCACAGATACGCAGTATTTT.

CDR3 DNA: TGTGCCATCAGTGACGAATCCCCTAACGTCCTGACTTTC. Amino acid sequence: CAISDESPNVLTF. The rearrangement links TRBV10-3 to TRBJ2-6, with D uncertain. CDR1 ENHRY and CDR2 SYGVKD come from the germline V gene. The CDR3 loop spans 13 amino acids. Trimming removed 3 bases from V and 10 bases from J, with 10 bases in between.

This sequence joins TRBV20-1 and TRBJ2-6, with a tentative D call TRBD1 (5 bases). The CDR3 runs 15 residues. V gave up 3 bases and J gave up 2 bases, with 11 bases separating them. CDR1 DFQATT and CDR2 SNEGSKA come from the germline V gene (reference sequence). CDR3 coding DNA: TGCAGTGCTAGTAGTTCAGGGACTGGGGCCAACGTCCTGACTTTC. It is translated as CSASSSGTGANVLTF.

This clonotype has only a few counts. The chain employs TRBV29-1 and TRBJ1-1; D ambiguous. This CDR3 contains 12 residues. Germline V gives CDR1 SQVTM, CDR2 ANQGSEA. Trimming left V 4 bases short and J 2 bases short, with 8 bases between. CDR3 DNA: TGCAGCGTTGCACAGACCAACACTGAAGCTTTCTTT. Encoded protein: CSVAQTNTEAFF. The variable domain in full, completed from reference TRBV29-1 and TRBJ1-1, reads SAVISQKPSRDICQRGTSLTIQCQVDSQVTMMFWYRQQPGQSLTLIATANQGSEATYESGFVIDKFPISRPNLTFSTLTVSNMSPEDSSIYLCSVAQTNTEAFFGQGTRLTVV.

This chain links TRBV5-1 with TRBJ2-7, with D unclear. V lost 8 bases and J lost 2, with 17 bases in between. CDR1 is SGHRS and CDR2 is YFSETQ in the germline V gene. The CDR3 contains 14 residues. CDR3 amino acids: CASGPRTDTYEQYF. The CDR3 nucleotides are TGCGCCAGTGGACCGAGGACGGATACCTACGAGCAGTACTTC.

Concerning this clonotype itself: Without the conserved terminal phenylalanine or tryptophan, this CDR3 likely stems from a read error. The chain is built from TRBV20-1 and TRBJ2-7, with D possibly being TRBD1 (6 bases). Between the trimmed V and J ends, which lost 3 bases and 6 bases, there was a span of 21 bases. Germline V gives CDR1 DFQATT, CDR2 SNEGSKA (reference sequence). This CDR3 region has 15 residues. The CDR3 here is CSARGRLGRGREQYL. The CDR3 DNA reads TGCAGTGCTAGGGGGCGGCTGGGCAGGGGACGCGAGCAGTACCTC.

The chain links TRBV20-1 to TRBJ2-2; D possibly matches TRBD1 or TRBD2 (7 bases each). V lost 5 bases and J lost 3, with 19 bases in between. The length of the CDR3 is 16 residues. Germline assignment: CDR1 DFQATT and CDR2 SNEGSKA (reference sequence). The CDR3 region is CSAPKGGQGDTGELFF. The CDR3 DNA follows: TGCAGTGCTCCTAAGGGGGGGCAGGGGGACACCGGGGAGCTGTTTTTT.

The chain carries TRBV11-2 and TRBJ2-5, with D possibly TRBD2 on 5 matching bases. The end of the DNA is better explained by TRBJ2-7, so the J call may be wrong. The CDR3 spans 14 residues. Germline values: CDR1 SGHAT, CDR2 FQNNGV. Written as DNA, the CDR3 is TGTGCCAGCAGCCTATCAGAGGGCTTCAACGAGCAGTACTTC. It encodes CASSLSEGFNEQYF.

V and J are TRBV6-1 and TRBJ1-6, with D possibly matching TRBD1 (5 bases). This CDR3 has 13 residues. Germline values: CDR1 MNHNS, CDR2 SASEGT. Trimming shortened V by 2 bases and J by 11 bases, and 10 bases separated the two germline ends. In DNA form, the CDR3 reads TGTGCCAGCAGTGAATTTGGGGGACCACCCCTCCACTTT. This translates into CASSEFGGPPLHF.

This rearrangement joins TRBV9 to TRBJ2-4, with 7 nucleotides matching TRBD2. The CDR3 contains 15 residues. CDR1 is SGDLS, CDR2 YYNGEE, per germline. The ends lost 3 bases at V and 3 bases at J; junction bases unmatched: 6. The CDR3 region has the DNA TGTGCCAGCAGCGAAAGCGGGGAGCTCAAAAACATTCAGTACTTC. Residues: CASSESGELKNIQYF.

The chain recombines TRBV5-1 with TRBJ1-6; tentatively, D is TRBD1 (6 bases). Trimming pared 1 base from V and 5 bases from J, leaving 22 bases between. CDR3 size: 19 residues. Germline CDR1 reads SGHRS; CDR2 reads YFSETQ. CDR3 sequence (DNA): TGCGCCAGCAGCTTGACCCGGGGGCAGCCGATTGGCAATAATTCACCCCTCCACTTT. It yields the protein CASSLTRGQPIGNNSPLHF.

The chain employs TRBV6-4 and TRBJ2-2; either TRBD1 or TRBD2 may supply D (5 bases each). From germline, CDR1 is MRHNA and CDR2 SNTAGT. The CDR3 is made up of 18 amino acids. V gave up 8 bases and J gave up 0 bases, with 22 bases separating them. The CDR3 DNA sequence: TGTGCCAGCTCCCGGGGACCCACTATGTCAACGAACACCGGGGAGCTGTTTTTT. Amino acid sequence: CASSRGPTMSTNTGELFF.

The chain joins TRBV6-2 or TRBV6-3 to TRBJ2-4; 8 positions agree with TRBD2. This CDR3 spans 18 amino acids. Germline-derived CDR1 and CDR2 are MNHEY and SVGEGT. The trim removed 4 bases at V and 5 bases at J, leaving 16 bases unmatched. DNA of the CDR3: TGTGCCAGCAGTTGGGGGCCTGGGCGGGAGGCCCGCCAAAACATTCAGTACTTC. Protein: CASSWGPGREARQNIQYF.